A selection of T cell receptor beta chains follows, all from one sample in a study of CD8+ T cells in alopecia areata. Sequenced by immunoSEQ multiplex PCR; TCRdb stores in-frame clones only, minus some. The sample carries 150,000 to 200,000 clones, about 53% recorded once. The sequencing here drew on CD8+ T cells sorted from blood, taken at week 24, from a patient treated with tofacitinib. The receptors were sampled from a human donor with alopecia areata. Both conserved end residues are part of each CDR3. A D gene is named only where the DNA matches it firmly. Expanded clones get a size class; other rows say once, few or many, or leave the size out.

TRBJ2-7,few,.,TRBV7-9,CASSLGVGEQYF,TGTGCCAGCAGCTTAGGGGTGGGCGAGCAGTACTTC
TRBJ2-5,.,.,TRBV6-6,CASSMEGGSQETQYF,TGTGCCAGCAGTATGGAGGGGGGGTCCCAAGAGACCCAGTACTTC
TRBJ2-5,once,TRBD1,TRBV4-3,CASSQDGTGSHQETQYF,TGCGCCAGCAGCCAAGATGGGACAGGTTCCCACCAAGAGACCCAGTACTTC
TRBJ2-1,once,TRBD2,TRBV5-1,CASRQTTSGGYNEQFF,TGCGCCAGCAGACAAACTACTAGCGGGGGCTACAATGAGCAGTTCTTC
TRBJ1-2,once,.,TRBV5-1,CASSLDDTAAENGYTF,TGCGCCAGCAGCTTGGATGACACCGCAGCGGAAAATGGCTACACCTTC
TRBJ2-7,.,.,TRBV11-1,CASSLGTEQYF,TGTGCCAGCAGCTTGGGGACCGAGCAGTACTTC
TRBJ2-1,few,TRBD1,TRBV30,CAWSSGQGVSEQFF,TGTGCCTGGAGTTCAGGACAGGGGGTCAGTGAGCAGTTCTTC
TRBJ2-3,.,.,TRBV4-3,CASSQDPAGTADTQYF,TGCGCCAGCAGCCAAGATCCCGCGGGGACGGCAGATACGCAGTATTTT
TRBJ2-2,.,TRBD2,TRBV7-9,CASSYERGGTGELFF,TGTGCCAGCAGCTACGAGCGGGGAGGCACCGGGGAGCTGTTTTTT
TRBJ1-6,once,TRBD1,TRBV23-1,CASSPLRPDRVLSPLHF,TGCGCCAGCAGTCCCCTACGACCGGACAGGGTCCTGTCACCCCTCCACTTT
TRBJ1-1,.,.,TRBV6-5,CASSYYGDREAFF,TGTGCCAGCAGTTACTACGGTGACAGAGAAGCTTTCTTT
TRBJ1-6,few,.,TRBV30,CAWSKDSIQHF,TGTGCCTGGAGTAAAGACAGCATTCAACACTTT
TRBJ2-7,once,.,TRBV7-6,CASSPEMGSSYEQYF,TGTGCCAGCAGCCCCGAGATGGGAAGCTCCTACGAGCAGTACTTC
TRBJ2-7,.,TRBD1,TRBV28,CASSDPGQGSYEQYF,TGTGCCAGCTCCGACCCGGGACAGGGATCCTACGAGCAGTACTTC
TRBJ1-2,few,.,TRBV29-1,CSVVGRNGYTF,TGCAGCGTTGTCGGGCGAAATGGCTACACCTTC
TRBJ2-3,.,.,TRBV7-7,CASSQKRGDTQYF,TGTGCCAGCAGCCAAAAACGGGGAGATACGCAGTATTTT
TRBJ2-4,few,.,TRBV30,CAWSVGDSPGVDIQYF,TGTGCCTGGAGTGTAGGGGACTCCCCTGGGGTGGACATTCAGTACTTC
TRBJ1-4,once,.,TRBV30,CAWTAGVSTNEKLFF,TGTGCCTGGACCGCGGGGGTCTCAACTAATGAAAAACTGTTTTTT
TRBJ2-1,.,TRBD2,TRBV5-1,CASSLTSGGYNEQFF,TGCGCCAGCAGCCTAACTAGCGGGGGCTACAATGAGCAGTTCTTC
TRBJ2-3,few,TRBD2,TRBV29-1,CSVEGLAGGFPSTDTQYF,TGCAGCGTTGAAGGGCTAGCGGGGGGCTTTCCTAGCACAGATACGCAGTATTTT
TRBJ2-2,.,TRBD1,TRBV6-5,CASSYSWTGGGELFF,TGTGCCAGCAGTTACTCGTGGACAGGGGGTGGGGAGCTGTTTTTT
TRBJ2-7,.,TRBD1,TRBV7-8,CASSPILGTGDEQYF,TGTGCCAGCAGCCCAATTTTGGGGACAGGGGACGAGCAGTACTTC
TRBJ2-2,few,.,TRBV5-1,CASSLVRENTGELFF,TGCGCCAGCAGCTTGGTCAGGGAGAACACCGGGGAGCTGTTTTTT
TRBJ1-5,.,.,TRBV27,CASSPRRGNQPQHF,TGTGCCAGCAGTCCCCGCAGGGGCAATCAGCCCCAGCATTTT
TRBJ2-7,.,.,TRBV4-3,CASSQDRTNYEQYF,TGCGCCAGCAGCCAAGATAGGACTAACTACGAGCAGTACTTC
TRBJ2-1,few,TRBD2,TRBV27,CASSIGERGSYNEQFF,TGTGCCAGCAGCATCGGAGAGCGGGGGTCCTACAATGAGCAGTTCTTC
TRBJ1-1,.,.,TRBV27,CASSLTSGGVDAFF,TGTGCCAGCAGTTTAACGAGTGGAGGGGTGGATGCTTTCTTT
TRBJ2-3,.,.,TRBV29-1,CSVSTLGRESDTQYF,TGCAGCGTTTCCACCCTAGGCAGGGAATCAGATACGCAGTATTTT
TRBJ2-2,few,.,TRBV9,CASSPGHKNTGELFF,TGTGCCAGCAGCCCGGGACACAAAAACACCGGGGAGCTGTTTTTT
TRBJ1-1,.,.,TRBV30,CAWAGSMNTEAFF,TGTGCCTGGGCGGGCTCCATGAACACTGAAGCTTTCTTT
TRBJ2-1,.,.,TRBV10-2,CASSEYRGDEQFF,TGCGCCAGCAGTGAGTATCGGGGAGATGAGCAGTTCTTC
TRBJ1-1,.,.,TRBV6-5,CASRDGGITEAFF,TGTGCCAGCAGGGATGGAGGGATCACTGAAGCTTTCTTT